The rows below give T cell receptor beta chains drawn from one sample of a study of Ad26.COV2.S vaccination and SARS-CoV-2 variants. This table comes from immunoSEQ multiplex PCR, and its TCRdb copy is limited to in-frame clones, with some not included. This sample has some 520,000 clones, with roughly 89% found just once. This specimen consisted of peripheral blood, obtained in a trial of Ad26.COV2.S vaccine versus placebo. Receptors were obtained from a person aged 18-65 years who received the Ad26.COV2.S COVID-19 vaccine or a placebo. CDR3s include the opening cysteine and the closing phenylalanine or tryptophan. The D gene is left open where the match is weak. The listing skips clone size in some rows; elsewhere it reads once, few, many or a size class.

d_gene	v_gene	j_gene	abundance	CDR3nt	CDR3aa
TRBD2	TRBV7-6	TRBJ2-7	-	TGTGCCAGCAGCTTAGGGGGGACTAGCGGAACCTACGAGCAGTACTTC	CASSLGGTSGTYEQYF
-	TRBV5-4	TRBJ1-2	-	TGTGCCAGCAGCCCTACGGTTGGAGCTAACTATGGCTACACCTTC	CASSPTVGANYGYTF
TRBD1	TRBV6-2/TRBV6-3	TRBJ2-1	-	TGTGCCAGCAGTGACCCCGGGACAGGGAGGAATGAGCAGTTCTTC	CASSDPGTGRNEQFF
TRBD2	TRBV24-1	TRBJ2-1	once	TGTGCCACCGGGAGACTAGCGGGGGGGTACAATGAGCAGTTCTTC	CATGRLAGGYNEQFF
-	TRBV6-1	TRBJ2-1	-	TGTGCCAGCAGTGAGATCGCCGGAACCTCTTACAATGAGCAGTTCTTC	CASSEIAGTSYNEQFF
-	TRBV7-8	TRBJ1-1	-	TGTGCCAGCAGCCCCTCCGTGGAGGCAAGGCACACTGAAGCTTTCTTT	CASSPSVEARHTEAFF
-	TRBV4-3	TRBJ1-3	-	TGCGCCAGCAGCCCGAGAGCCCCGGGTCCCCCTGGGAACACCATATATTTT	CASSPRAPGPPGNTIYF
-	TRBV5-1	TRBJ2-7	-	TGCGCCAGCAGCTTGGCCCCGATGTACGAGCAGTACTTC	CASSLAPMYEQYF
-	TRBV27	TRBJ2-7	-	TGTGCCAGCATGAGGCGGGTCGGGGCCCCAAACGACGAGCAGTACTTC	CASMRRVGAPNDEQYF
-	TRBV5-1	TRBJ2-6	-	TGCGCCAGCAGCTTTGCAGGGGTTTCTGGGGCCAACGTCCTGACTTTC	CASSFAGVSGANVLTF
-	TRBV20-1	TRBJ1-2	-	TGCAGTGCTAGTCGGGGTCGTTATGGCTACACCTTC	CSASRGRYGYTF
TRBD2	TRBV15	TRBJ2-5	-	TGTGCCACCAGCAGAGATAGGACTAGTAACCAAGAGACCCAGTACTTC	CATSRDRTSNQETQYF
-	TRBV7-9	TRBJ1-2	few	TGTGCCAGCAGCTTGGGAGGGCTGAAGGACGGCTACACCTTC	CASSLGGLKDGYTF
TRBD2	TRBV4-1	TRBJ2-3	-	TGCGCCAGCAGCGACCTAGCGGGAGGGCCAGATACGCAGTATTTT	CASSDLAGGPDTQYF
TRBD2	TRBV27	TRBJ2-2	-	TGTGCCAGCAGTTTATTTCTAGCGGGAGGCAACACCGGGGAGCTGTTTTTT	CASSLFLAGGNTGELFF
-	TRBV6-2/TRBV6-3	TRBJ2-7	-	TGTGCCAGCAGTTACTCGCAGGAATCGGAAGAGCAGTACTTC	CASSYSQESEEQYF
TRBD1	TRBV6-5	TRBJ1-5	-	TGTGCCAGCACCGGAACAGGGGGAGGGCAGCCCCAGCATTTT	CASTGTGGGQPQHF